The clone carrying this TCR beta chain was counted only a few times. Using its own MiXCR run on the RT-PCR reads, TCRdb lists one record per CDR3 protein. The sample lists approximately 220,000 distinct CDR3 sequences, around two fifths occurring once. The source of the sample is a study of patients and donors after allogeneic stem cell transplantation. The germline V gene has CDR1 SGHRS and CDR2 YFSETQ. This CDR3 is built from 14 residues. V was shortened by 0 bases and J by 0 bases, with 6 bases between the two germline ends. This receptor was identified in a human donor who was either an allogeneic HSCT recipient or a stem cell or donor lymphocyte infusion donor (not recorded which). It is not recorded whose cells these are; they may come from a transplant donor. The specimen was blood, either unsorted or a sorted T cell fraction (not recorded which). The rearrangement links TRBV5-1 to TRBJ1-1; D ambiguous. The CDR3 region has the DNA TGCGCCAGCAGCTTGGAATGGGTGAACACTGAAGCTTTCTTT. Protein product: CASSLEWVNTEAFF.